Below, 26 T cell receptor beta chains from the same sample are listed, as sequenced in a study of blood T cell repertoires in COVID-19. Profiling relied on immunoSEQ multiplex PCR, and the TCRdb table lists in-frame clones only, not all of them. The sample gives under 300,000 clones, approximately 80% of which show up once; around 2% is in the top ten. The sample was peripheral blood. These receptors all come from a man between 25 and 39 years old who had recovered from COVID-19.

The chain is built from TRBV5-1 and TRBJ2-7, with TRBD2 as a possible D gene (5 bases). V lost 8 bases and J 4 bases, leaving 16 bases between the germline ends. Germline V CDR1 and CDR2: SGHRS, YFSETQ. CDR3 size: 13 residues. The CDR3 nucleotides read TGCGCCAGTAAAATGGATGGGAGTTACGAGCAGTACTTC. Translating gives CASKMDGSYEQYF.

This clone came up a few times. The chain joins TRBV6-4 to TRBJ2-3; the D gene is possibly TRBD2 (6 bases). V lost 2 bases, J lost 3 bases, and 12 bases lay in between. The CDR3 has 15 residues. Per germline, CDR1 MRHNA and CDR2 SNTAGT. CDR3 DNA sequence: TGTGCCAGCAGTGACGGGGCGGGGTCTACAGATACGCAGTATTTT. This gives the protein CASSDGAGSTDTQYF.

The J gene is TRBJ1-1, the V gene TRBV10-3, with D hard to call. This CDR3 has 13 amino acids. In germline, CDR1 is ENHRY, CDR2 SYGVKD. The V end lost 7 bases, the J end lost 4 bases, and 13 bases lay between the germline ends. The CDR3 DNA reads as TGTGCCATCACGGTCCGAGCGGGCACTGAAGCTTTCTTT. Translating it yields CAITVRAGTEAFF.

This chain connects TRBV5-1 to TRBJ2-5; 10 nucleotides match TRBD2. The junction had 2 bases not matched to a gene; V was cut back by 0 bases and J by 0 bases. This CDR3 has 16 amino acids. Germline V gene sequence: CDR1 SGHRS, CDR2 YFSETQ. The CDR3 sequence: CASSLGSGGYQETQYF. CDR3 in DNA: TGCGCCAGCAGCTTGGGTAGCGGGGGGTACCAAGAGACCCAGTACTTC.

V usage is TRBV4-1 and J usage is TRBJ2-2; no clear D. V gave up 0 bases and J gave up 6 bases, with 5 bases separating them. Germline assignment: CDR1 MGHRA and CDR2 YSYEKL. The CDR3 covers 13 residues. In DNA form, the CDR3 reads TGCGCCAGCAGCCAAGATAGATCCGGGGAGCTGTTTTTT. The encoded protein is CASSQDRSGELFF.

This clone showed up just a few times. The J gene is TRBJ1-3, the V gene TRBV5-5, with D perhaps matching TRBD1 (5 bases). There are 15 residues in the CDR3. The ends were cut back, 0 bases at V and 3 bases at J, with 10 bases in the middle. Per the germline V gene, CDR1 is SGHKS and CDR2 is YYEKEE (reference sequence). CDR3 sequence: CASSLGRGSGNTIYF. The CDR3 bases are TGTGCCAGCAGCTTGGGGAGGGGTAGTGGAAACACCATATATTTT.

V gene TRBV5-4 combines with J gene TRBJ1-2; TRBD1 matches 8 bases. V gave up 4 bases and J gave up 0 bases; unmatched junction bases: 8. CDR3 size: 16 residues. Germline loops: CDR1 SGHNT, CDR2 YYREEE (reference sequence). CDR3 bases: TGTGCCAGCAGCCGAACAGGGGGTAGTCCTAACTATGGCTACACCTTC. Amino acids: CASSRTGGSPNYGYTF.

The rearrangement links TRBV3-1 (or the pseudogene TRBV3-2) to TRBJ2-5, with TRBD2 matching 9 bases. The CDR3 loop spans 15 amino acids. CDR1 is LGHDT, CDR2 YNNKEL, per germline (reference sequence). Trimming removed 4 bases from V and 4 bases from J; junction bases left unmatched: 7. The CDR3 sequence is CASSPWRGGPETQYF. The CDR3 DNA reads as TGTGCCAGCAGCCCTTGGCGGGGGGGCCCAGAGACCCAGTACTTC.

V usage is TRBV7-3 and J usage is TRBJ2-1; 8 positions match TRBD1. The CDR3 is 14 amino acids. Germline V gene data show CDR1 as SGHTA and CDR2 as FQGTGA. With V trimmed by 5 bases and J by 4 bases, 4 bases remained unmatched. The CDR3 nucleotides are TGTGCCAGCAGCCAGGGGGCCAGTTACAATGAGCAGTTCTTC. Encoded protein: CASSQGASYNEQFF.

V and J are TRBV19 and TRBJ2-2, with no clear D. The germline V and J ends were trimmed by 9 bases and 3 bases, with 11 bases remaining between them. The CDR3 length is 13 residues. Germline V gives CDR1 LNHDA, CDR2 SQIVND (reference sequence). The CDR3 nucleotides read TGTGCCAGCGTCCGGTCCCACACCGGGGAGCTGTTTTTT. The encoded protein is CASVRSHTGELFF.

J is TRBJ1-2 and V is TRBV14; D is unresolved. The CDR3 spans 12 residues. Trimming took off 1 base at V and 8 bases at J, with 8 bases between the two ends. CDR1 is SGHDN, CDR2 FVKESK, per germline. The DNA of the CDR3 is TGTGCCAGCAGCCAAGGGTCAGGAGGCTACACCTTC. This gives the protein CASSQGSGGYTF.

V usage is TRBV7-9 and J usage is TRBJ2-7; the match to TRBD2 covers 11 bases. This CDR3 comprises 16 residues. Looked up from germline, CDR1 is SEHNR and CDR2 is FQNEAQ (reference sequence). With 0 bases clipped from V and 3 bases from J, the junction kept 4 bases outside the gene matches. In DNA, the CDR3 is TGTGCCAGCAGCTTAGCCGCGGGACTAGCGGTCTACGAGCAGTACGTC. This encodes CASSLAAGLAVYEQYV.

In its sample, this clone was seen a few times. CDR3 bases: TGTGCCAGCAGTGAAGCTAAGATTGCACAACGGTTCTTC. It translates to CASSEAKIAQRFF. The chain recombines TRBV6-1 with TRBJ2-1, with unresolved D. V lost 0 bases, J lost 15 bases, and 15 bases lay in between. CDR1 is MNHNS and CDR2 is SASEGT in the germline V gene. The CDR3 is 13 amino acids.

Only a few counts were recorded for this clone. The gene calls are TRBV25-1 and TRBJ2-2; TRBD2 might be the D (6 bases). CDR1 is MGHDK and CDR2 is SYGVNS in the germline V gene. The CDR3 loop spans 17 amino acids. The V and J ends lost 1 base and 1 base respectively, with 13 bases between them. Written as DNA, the CDR3 is TGTGCCAGCAGTGAATTTAGGAGGGGAAAGAACACCGGGGAGCTGTTTTTT. Translation gives CASSEFRRGKNTGELFF.

In DNA form, the CDR3 reads TGTGCCAGCAGCGTAGTGAGCGCCGGGGAGCTGTTTTTT. Encoded protein: CASSVVSAGELFF. V and J are TRBV9 and TRBJ2-2; D unresolved. Germline V gene sequence: CDR1 SGDLS, CDR2 YYNGEE. The V end was cut by 0 bases, the J end by 6 bases, with 6 bases between. The CDR3 has 13 residues.

The rearrangement joins TRBV27 to TRBJ2-3, with 11 positions matching TRBD2. The germline V gene encodes CDR1 MNHEY and CDR2 SMNVEV (reference sequence). V shed 5 bases, J shed 5 bases, and the junction held 9 bases outside the gene matches. The CDR3 is 16 amino acids. CDR3 bases: TGTGCCAGCAGTCCTTTAGCGGGGGGGCCTGGAGATACGCAGTATTTT. Amino acids: CASSPLAGGPGDTQYF.

The V and J genes are TRBV6-2 or TRBV6-3 and TRBJ2-7; 10 bases fit TRBD1. CDR3 length equals 16 residues. Germline V gene data show CDR1 as MNHEY and CDR2 as SVGEGT. Unmatched junction bases numbered 15, after V lost 6 bases and J lost 7 bases. The CDR3 DNA is TGTGCCAGCAGCCCTTCCCGGGACAGGGGACTTAGGGAGCAGTACTTC. This encodes CASSPSRDRGLREQYF.

This sequence joins TRBV15 and TRBJ1-1; weak D call: TRBD1 (5 bases). The germline V gene encodes CDR1 LNHNV and CDR2 YYDKDF (reference sequence). This CDR3 contains 15 residues. The V gene lost 4 bases and the J gene lost 2 bases, with 14 bases spanning the gap. The CDR3 nucleotides are TGTGCCACCAGCAATGTACTCAGGGAAAACACTGAAGCTTTCTTT. Residues: CATSNVLRENTEAFF.

This clone was seen more than once but under ten times. This chain uses TRBV10-3 with TRBJ1-5; the D gene is possibly TRBD1 (6 bases). V was clipped by 6 bases and J by 3 bases, with 9 bases between them. The CDR3 consists of 13 residues. The germline CDR1 and CDR2 sequences are ENHRY and SYGVKD. The CDR3, as DNA: TGTGCCATCAGGGACAGTTTCAATCAGCCCCAGCATTTT. Amino acids: CAIRDSFNQPQHF.

This chain links TRBV30 with TRBJ1-1; D gene unclear. The CDR3 consists of 15 residues. The germline V and J ends were trimmed by 0 bases and 1 base, with 12 bases remaining between them. CDR1 is GTSNPN, CDR2 SVGIG, per germline (reference sequence). CDR3 sequence (DNA): TGTGCCTGGAGTGTACCCTTGACATCGAACACTGAAGCTTTCTTT. It yields the protein CAWSVPLTSNTEAFF.

The chain uses TRBV18 and TRBJ2-5; 9 bases match TRBD2. The trim removed 3 bases at V and 0 bases at J, leaving 11 bases unmatched. CDR3 length equals 18 residues. Germline-derived CDR1 and CDR2 are KGHSH and LQKENI. Here the CDR3 reads CASSPGPLAGRYQETQYF. The CDR3 DNA follows: TGTGCCAGCTCACCCGGTCCCCTAGCGGGGCGATACCAAGAGACCCAGTACTTC.

CDR3 region: CASSPRGSNTEAFF. The CDR3, as DNA: TGTGCCAGCAGTCCCCGAGGCAGCAACACTGAAGCTTTCTTT. The genes are TRBV28 and TRBJ1-1; D is unresolved. The CDR3 spans 14 residues. Germline V lookup: CDR1 MDHEN, CDR2 SYDVKM. V was shortened by 5 bases and J by 2 bases, with 12 bases between the two germline ends. Drawing the rest from reference TRBV28 and TRBJ1-1, the complete variable domain is DVKVTQSSRYLVKRTGEKVFLECVQDMDHENMFWYRQDPGLGLRLIYFSYDVKMKEKGDIPEGYSVSREKKERFSLILESASTNQTSMYLCASSPRGSNTEAFFGQGTRLTVV.

The J gene is TRBJ2-5, the V gene TRBV4-1; 7 bases align to TRBD1. CDR1 MGHRA and CDR2 YSYEKL come from the germline V gene. J gave up 4 bases and V 5 bases, and 10 bases lay outside the gene matches. The CDR3 spans 15 residues. Here the CDR3 reads CASSALTGVGETQYF. The CDR3 DNA follows: TGCGCCAGCAGCGCTCTCACAGGGGTGGGAGAGACCCAGTACTTC.

This sequence joins TRBV6-5 and TRBJ2-5; TRBD1 aligns across 7 bases. The V gene's germline CDR1 is MNHEY and CDR2 SVGAGI. V was clipped by 8 bases and J by 1 base; unmatched bases: 1. CDR3 length: 12 amino acids. CDR3 amino acids: CASGTAQETQYF. The CDR3 DNA reads TGTGCCAGCGGGACAGCCCAAGAGACCCAGTACTTC.

The V call is TRBV24-1, the J call TRBJ2-3, with TRBD2 matching 13 bases. The CDR3 has 17 residues. From germline, CDR1 is KGHDR and CDR2 SFDVKD. V lost 0 bases, J lost 4 bases, and 3 bases stayed unmatched. The CDR3 DNA sequence: TGTGCCACCAGTGATTTGACTAGCGGGGGGGCCCCAGATACGCAGTATTTT. It yields the protein CATSDLTSGGAPDTQYF.

This chain links TRBV7-3 with TRBJ1-6; the match to TRBD1 covers 8 bases. This CDR3 is built from 14 residues. Germline V gene data show CDR1 as SGHTA and CDR2 as FQGTGA. The trim removed 5 bases at V and 12 bases at J, leaving 9 bases unmatched. In nucleotides, the CDR3 is TGTGCCAGCAGCGCGACTCCGGGACAGGAACCCCTCCACTTT. Translating it yields CASSATPGQEPLHF.